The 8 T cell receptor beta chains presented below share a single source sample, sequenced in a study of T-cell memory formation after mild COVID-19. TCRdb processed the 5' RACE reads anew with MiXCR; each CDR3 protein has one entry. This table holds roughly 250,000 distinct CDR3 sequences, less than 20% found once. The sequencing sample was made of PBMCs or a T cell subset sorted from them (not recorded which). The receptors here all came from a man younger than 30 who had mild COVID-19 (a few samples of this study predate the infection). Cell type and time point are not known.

DNA for the CDR3: TGTGCCAGCACATCTCCAGGGGCGCACAATGAGCAGTTCTTC. As protein: CASTSPGAHNEQFF. V is TRBV6-2 or TRBV6-3 and J is TRBJ2-1; D is possibly TRBD1 (6 bases). Germline CDR1 reads MNHEY; CDR2 reads SVGEGT. The CDR3 is 14 residues long. The V end was cut by 7 bases, the J end by 5 bases, with 15 bases between.

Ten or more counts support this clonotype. The CDR3 is CSAPQGTYEAFF. The CDR3 nucleotides read TGCAGTGCTCCACAGGGTACCTATGAAGCTTTCTTT. The gene calls are TRBV20-1 and TRBJ1-1; D might be TRBD1 (6 bases). Trimming removed 5 bases from V and 7 bases from J, with 14 bases in between. Germline V gene sequence: CDR1 DFQATT, CDR2 SNEGSKA (reference sequence). This CDR3 is 12 amino acids long.

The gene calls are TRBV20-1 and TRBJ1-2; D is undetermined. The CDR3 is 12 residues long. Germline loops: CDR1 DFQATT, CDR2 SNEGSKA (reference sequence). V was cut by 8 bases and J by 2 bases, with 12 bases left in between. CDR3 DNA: TGCAGTTTACGGCGAGAGAACTATGGCTACACCTTC. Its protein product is CSLRRENYGYTF.

CDR3: CASSSPTGSSYEQYF. The CDR3 DNA follows: TGTGCCAGCAGCTCCCCAACGGGGAGCTCCTACGAGCAGTACTTC. The chain joins TRBV7-9 to TRBJ2-7; perhaps TRBD2 as D (5 bases). The CDR3 has 15 amino acids. V was shortened by 4 bases and J by 0 bases, with 13 bases between the two germline ends. The V gene's germline CDR1 is SEHNR and CDR2 FQNEAQ (reference sequence).

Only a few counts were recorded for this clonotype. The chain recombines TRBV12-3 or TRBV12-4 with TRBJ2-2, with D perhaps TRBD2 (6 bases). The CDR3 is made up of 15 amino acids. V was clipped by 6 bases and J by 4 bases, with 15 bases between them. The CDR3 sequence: CASRTTGTFTGELFF. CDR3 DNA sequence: TGTGCCAGCAGGACCACCGGGACTTTCACCGGGGAGCTGTTTTTT.

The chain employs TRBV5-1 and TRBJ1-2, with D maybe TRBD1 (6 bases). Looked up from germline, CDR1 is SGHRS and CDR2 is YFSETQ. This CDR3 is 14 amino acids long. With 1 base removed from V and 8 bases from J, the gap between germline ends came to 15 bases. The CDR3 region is CASSLSLQGRGYTF. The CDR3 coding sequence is TGCGCCAGCAGCTTGAGCCTACAGGGTCGGGGCTACACCTTC.

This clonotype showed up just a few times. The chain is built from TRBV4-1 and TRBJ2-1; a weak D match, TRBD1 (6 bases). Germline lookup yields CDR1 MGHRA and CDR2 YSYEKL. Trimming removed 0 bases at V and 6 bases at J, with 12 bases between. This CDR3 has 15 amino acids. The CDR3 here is CASSQEGRGPNEQFF. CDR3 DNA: TGCGCCAGCAGCCAAGAGGGCAGGGGCCCCAATGAGCAGTTCTTC.

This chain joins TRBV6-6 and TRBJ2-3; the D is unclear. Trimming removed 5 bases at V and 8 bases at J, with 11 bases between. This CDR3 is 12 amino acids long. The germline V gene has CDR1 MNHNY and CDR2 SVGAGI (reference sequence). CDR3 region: CASSPSPGTQYF. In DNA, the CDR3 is TGTGCCAGCAGTCCCAGTCCGGGTACGCAGTATTTT.